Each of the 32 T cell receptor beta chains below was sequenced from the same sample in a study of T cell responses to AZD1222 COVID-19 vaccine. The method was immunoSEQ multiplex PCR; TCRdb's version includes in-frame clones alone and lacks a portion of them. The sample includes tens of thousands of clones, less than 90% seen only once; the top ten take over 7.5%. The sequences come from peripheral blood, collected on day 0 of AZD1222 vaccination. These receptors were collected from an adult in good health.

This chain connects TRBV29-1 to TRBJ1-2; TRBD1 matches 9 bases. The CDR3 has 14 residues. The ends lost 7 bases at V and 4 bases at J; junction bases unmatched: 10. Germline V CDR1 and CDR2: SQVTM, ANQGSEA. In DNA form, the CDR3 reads TGCAGCGGCACGACAGGGGGATCTGGCTATGGCTACACCTTC. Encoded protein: CSGTTGGSGYGYTF.

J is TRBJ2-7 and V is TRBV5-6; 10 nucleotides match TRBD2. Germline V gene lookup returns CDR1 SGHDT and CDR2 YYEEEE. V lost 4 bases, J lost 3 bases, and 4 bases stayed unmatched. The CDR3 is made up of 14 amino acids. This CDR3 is CASSPGTSVYEQYF. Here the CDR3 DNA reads TGTGCCAGCAGCCCCGGGACTAGCGTCTACGAGCAGTACTTC.

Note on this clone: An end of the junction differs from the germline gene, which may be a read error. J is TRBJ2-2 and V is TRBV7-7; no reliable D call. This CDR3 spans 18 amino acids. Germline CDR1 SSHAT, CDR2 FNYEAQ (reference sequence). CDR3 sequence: CASSPGRRLPTNTGELFF. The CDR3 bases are TGTGCTAGCAGTCCCGGCCGGCGACTCCCCACGAACACCGGGGAGCTGTTTTTT. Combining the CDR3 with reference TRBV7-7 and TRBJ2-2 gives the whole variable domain GAGVSQSPRYKVTKRGQDVTLRCDPISSHATLYWYQQALGQGPEFLTYFNYEAQPDKSGLPSDRFSAERPEGSISTLTIQRTEQRDSAMYRCASSPGRRLPTNTGELFFGEGSRLTVL.

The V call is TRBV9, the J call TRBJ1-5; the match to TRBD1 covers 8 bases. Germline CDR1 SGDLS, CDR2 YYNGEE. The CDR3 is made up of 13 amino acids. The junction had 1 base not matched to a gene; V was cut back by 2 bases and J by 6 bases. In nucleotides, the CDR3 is TGTGCCAGCAGCGTTACAGGGGGTCAGCCCCAGCATTTT. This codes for CASSVTGGQPQHF.

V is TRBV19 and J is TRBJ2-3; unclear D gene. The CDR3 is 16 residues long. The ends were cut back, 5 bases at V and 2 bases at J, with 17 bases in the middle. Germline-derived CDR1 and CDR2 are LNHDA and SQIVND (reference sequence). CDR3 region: CASSGLPAFFTDTQYF. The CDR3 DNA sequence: TGTGCCAGTAGTGGATTACCAGCTTTTTTCACAGATACGCAGTATTTT. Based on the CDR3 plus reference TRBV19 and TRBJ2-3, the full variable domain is DGGITQSPKYLFRKEGQNVTLSCEQNLNHDAMYWYRQDPGQGLRLIYYSQIVNDFQKGDIAEGYSVSREKKESFPLTVTSAQKNPTAFYLCASSGLPAFFTDTQYFGPGTRLTVL.

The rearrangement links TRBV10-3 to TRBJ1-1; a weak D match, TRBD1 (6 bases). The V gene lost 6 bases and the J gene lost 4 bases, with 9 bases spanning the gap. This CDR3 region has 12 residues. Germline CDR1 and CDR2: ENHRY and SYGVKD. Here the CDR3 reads CAISRGFTEAFF. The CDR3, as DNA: TGTGCCATCAGCAGGGGCTTCACTGAAGCTTTCTTT.

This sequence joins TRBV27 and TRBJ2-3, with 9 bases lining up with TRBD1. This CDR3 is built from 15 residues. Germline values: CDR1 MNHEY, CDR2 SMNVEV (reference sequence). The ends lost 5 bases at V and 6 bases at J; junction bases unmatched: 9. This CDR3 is CASSPGQGWSDTQYF. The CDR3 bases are TGTGCCAGCAGTCCCGGACAGGGGTGGTCGGATACGCAGTATTTT.

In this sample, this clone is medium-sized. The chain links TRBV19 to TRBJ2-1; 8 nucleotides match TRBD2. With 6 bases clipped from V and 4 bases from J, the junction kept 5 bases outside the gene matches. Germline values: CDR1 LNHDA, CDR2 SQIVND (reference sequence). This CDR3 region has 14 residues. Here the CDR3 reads CASRTGGSYNEQFF. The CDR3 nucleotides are TGTGCCAGTAGAACGGGGGGGAGTTACAATGAGCAGTTCTTC.

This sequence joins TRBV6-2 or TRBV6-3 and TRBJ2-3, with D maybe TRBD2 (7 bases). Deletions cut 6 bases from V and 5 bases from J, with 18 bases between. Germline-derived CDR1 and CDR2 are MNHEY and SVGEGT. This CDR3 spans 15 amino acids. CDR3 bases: TGTGCCAGCAGCCCCCGATACAGGGAGGGAGATACGCAGTATTTT. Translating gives CASSPRYREGDTQYF.

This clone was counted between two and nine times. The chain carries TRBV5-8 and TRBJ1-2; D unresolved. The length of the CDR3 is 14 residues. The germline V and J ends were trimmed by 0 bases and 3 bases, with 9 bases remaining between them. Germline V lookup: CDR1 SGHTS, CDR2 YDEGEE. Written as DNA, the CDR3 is TGTGCCAGCAGCTTGGCCCGGCTGTACTATGGCTACACCTTC. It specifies CASSLARLYYGYTF.

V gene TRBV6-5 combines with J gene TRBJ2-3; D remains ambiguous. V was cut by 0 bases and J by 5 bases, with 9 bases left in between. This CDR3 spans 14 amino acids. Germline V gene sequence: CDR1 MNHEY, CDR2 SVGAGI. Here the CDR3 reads CASSYSTGIDTQYF. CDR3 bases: TGTGCCAGCAGTTACTCTACCGGCATAGATACGCAGTATTTT.

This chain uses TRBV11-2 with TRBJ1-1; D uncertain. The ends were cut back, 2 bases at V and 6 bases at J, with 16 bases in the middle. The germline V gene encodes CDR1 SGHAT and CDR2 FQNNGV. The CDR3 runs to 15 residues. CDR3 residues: CASSLRAWGNAEAFF. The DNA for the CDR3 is TGTGCCAGCAGCTTAAGGGCTTGGGGAAACGCTGAAGCTTTCTTT. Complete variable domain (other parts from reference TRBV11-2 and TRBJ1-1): EAGVAQSPRYKIIEKRQSVAFWCNPISGHATLYWYQQILGQGPKLLIQFQNNGVVDDSQLPKDRFSAERLKGVDSTLKIQPAKLEDSAVYLCASSLRAWGNAEAFFGQGTRLTVV.

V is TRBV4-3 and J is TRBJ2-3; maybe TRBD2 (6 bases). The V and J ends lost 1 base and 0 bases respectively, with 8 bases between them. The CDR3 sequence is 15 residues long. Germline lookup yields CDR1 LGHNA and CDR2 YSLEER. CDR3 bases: TGCGCCAGCAGCCAAGCGGGGGTTAGCACAGATACGCAGTATTTT. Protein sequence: CASSQAGVSTDTQYF.

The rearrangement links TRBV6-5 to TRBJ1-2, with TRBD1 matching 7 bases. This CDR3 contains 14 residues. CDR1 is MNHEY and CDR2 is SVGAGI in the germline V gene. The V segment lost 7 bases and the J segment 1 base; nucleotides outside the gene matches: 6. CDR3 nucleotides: TGTGCCAGCACCCTGGGACAGAATAACTATGGCTACACCTTC. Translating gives CASTLGQNNYGYTF.

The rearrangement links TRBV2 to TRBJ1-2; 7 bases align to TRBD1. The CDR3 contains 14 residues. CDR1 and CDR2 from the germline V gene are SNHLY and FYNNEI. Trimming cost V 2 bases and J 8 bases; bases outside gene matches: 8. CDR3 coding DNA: TGTGCCAGCAGTGAACAGGGGGAAGGCCCGGGCTACACCTTC. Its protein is CASSEQGEGPGYTF.

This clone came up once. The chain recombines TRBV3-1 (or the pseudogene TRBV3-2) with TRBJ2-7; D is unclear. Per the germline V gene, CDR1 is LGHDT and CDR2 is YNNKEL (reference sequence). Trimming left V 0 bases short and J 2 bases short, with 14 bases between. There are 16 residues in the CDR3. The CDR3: CASSQEKNSEAYEQYF. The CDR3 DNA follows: TGTGCCAGCAGCCAAGAAAAAAACAGCGAAGCCTACGAGCAGTACTTC.

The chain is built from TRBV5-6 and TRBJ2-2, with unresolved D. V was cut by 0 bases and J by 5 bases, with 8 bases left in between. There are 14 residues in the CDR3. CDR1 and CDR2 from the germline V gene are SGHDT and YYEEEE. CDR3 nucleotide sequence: TGTGCCAGCAGCTTGGGGCAGCCAACCGGGGAGCTGTTTTTT. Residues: CASSLGQPTGELFF.

CDR3 in amino acids: CASSIDRQNYGYTF. In DNA, the CDR3 is TGTGCCAGTAGTATAGACCGACAGAACTATGGCTACACCTTC. This sequence joins TRBV19 and TRBJ1-2, with D perhaps TRBD1 (5 bases). CDR1 is LNHDA and CDR2 is SQIVND in the germline V gene (reference sequence). V lost 0 bases and J lost 2, with 7 bases in between. The length of the CDR3 is 14 residues.

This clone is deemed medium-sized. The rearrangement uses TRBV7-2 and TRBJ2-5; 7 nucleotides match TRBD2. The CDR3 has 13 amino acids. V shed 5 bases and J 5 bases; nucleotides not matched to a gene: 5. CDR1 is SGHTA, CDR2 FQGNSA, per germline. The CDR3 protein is CASSRSGMETQYF. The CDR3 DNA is TGTGCCAGCAGCCGGAGCGGGATGGAGACCCAGTACTTC.

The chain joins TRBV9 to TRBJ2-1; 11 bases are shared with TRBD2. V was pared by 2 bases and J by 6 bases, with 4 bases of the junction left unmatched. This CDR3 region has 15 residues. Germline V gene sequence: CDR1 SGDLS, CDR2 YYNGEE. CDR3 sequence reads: CASSVSGGAFNEQFF. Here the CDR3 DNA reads TGTGCCAGCAGCGTTAGCGGGGGGGCCTTCAATGAGCAGTTCTTC.

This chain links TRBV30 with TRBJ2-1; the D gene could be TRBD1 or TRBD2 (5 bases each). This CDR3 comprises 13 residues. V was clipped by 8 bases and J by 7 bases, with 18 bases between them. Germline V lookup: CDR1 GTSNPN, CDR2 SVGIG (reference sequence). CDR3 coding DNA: TGTGCCGGGACGGGGCTAGTCCTTAATGAGCAGTTCTTC. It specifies CAGTGLVLNEQFF.

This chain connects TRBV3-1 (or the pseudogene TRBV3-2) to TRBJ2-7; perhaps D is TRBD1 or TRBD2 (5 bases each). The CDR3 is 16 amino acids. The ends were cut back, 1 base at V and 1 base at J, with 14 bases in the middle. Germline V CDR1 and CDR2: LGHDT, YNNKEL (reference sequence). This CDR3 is CASSQVGQGVSYEQYF. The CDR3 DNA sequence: TGTGCCAGCAGCCAAGTGGGTCAGGGAGTTTCCTACGAGCAGTACTTC.

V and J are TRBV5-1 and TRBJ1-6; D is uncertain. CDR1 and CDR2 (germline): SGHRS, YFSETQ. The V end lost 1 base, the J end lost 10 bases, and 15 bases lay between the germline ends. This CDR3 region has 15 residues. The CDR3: CASSLNEGIGSPLHF. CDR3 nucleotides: TGCGCCAGCAGCTTGAATGAGGGAATTGGGTCACCCCTCCACTTT.

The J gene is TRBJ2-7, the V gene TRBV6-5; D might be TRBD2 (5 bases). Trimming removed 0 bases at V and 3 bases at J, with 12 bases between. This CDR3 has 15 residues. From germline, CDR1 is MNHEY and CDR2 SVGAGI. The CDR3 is CASSYSGSARYEQYF. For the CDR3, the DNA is TGTGCCAGCAGTTACTCAGGGAGTGCTCGCTACGAGCAGTACTTC.

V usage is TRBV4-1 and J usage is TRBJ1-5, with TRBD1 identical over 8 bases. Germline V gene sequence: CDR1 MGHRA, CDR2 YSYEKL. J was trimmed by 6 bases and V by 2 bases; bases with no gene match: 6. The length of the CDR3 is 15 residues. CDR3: CASSQPDRAVQPQHF. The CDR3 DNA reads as TGCGCCAGCAGCCAACCGGACAGGGCGGTTCAGCCCCAGCATTTT.

In DNA form, the CDR3 reads TGCGCCAGCAGCTGGAGGGGACAGGCCACCGGGGAGCTGTTTTTT. Encoded protein: CASSWRGQATGELFF. This chain connects TRBV5-1 to TRBJ2-2; 8 nucleotides match TRBD1. This CDR3 is 15 amino acids long. Germline trimming cut 3 bases from V and 4 bases from J; bases unmatched to any gene: 5. The germline V gene encodes CDR1 SGHRS and CDR2 YFSETQ.

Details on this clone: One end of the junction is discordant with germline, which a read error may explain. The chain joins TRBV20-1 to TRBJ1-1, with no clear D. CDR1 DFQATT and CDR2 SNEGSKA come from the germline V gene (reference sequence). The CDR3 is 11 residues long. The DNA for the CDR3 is TGCAGTGCTCGTCATGACACTCAAGCTTTCTTT. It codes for CSARHDTQAFF.

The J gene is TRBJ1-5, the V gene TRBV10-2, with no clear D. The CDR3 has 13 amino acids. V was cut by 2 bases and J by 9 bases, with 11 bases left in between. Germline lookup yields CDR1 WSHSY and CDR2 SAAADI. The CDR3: CASSEASRVPQHF. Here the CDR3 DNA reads TGCGCCAGCAGTGAGGCGTCTCGGGTGCCCCAGCATTTT.

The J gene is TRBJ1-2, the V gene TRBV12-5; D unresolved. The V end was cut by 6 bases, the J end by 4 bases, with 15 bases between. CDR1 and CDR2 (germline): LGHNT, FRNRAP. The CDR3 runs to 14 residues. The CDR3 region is CASGLREGIYGYTF. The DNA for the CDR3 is TGTGCTAGTGGCTTGAGGGAGGGCATCTATGGCTACACCTTC.

The CDR3 loop is CASRFTSGAAGTQYF. CDR3 nucleotide sequence: TGTGCCAGCAGATTTACTAGCGGGGCCGCCGGTACGCAGTATTTT. This chain connects TRBV6-5 to TRBJ2-3, with TRBD2 matching over 10 bases. J lost 8 bases, V lost 6 bases, and 11 bases had no gene match. CDR1 and CDR2 (germline): MNHEY, SVGAGI. The CDR3 spans 15 residues.

The CDR3 nucleotides read TGCGCCAGCAGCAAAGCCGAACAGGGTTCGGGCCAGCCCCAGCATTTT. Its translation is CASSKAEQGSGQPQHF. The chain combines TRBV5-1 with TRBJ1-5; tentative D call: TRBD1 (6 bases). The CDR3 has 16 amino acids. Trimming removed 4 bases at V and 7 bases at J, with 21 bases between. Germline assignment: CDR1 SGHRS and CDR2 YFSETQ.

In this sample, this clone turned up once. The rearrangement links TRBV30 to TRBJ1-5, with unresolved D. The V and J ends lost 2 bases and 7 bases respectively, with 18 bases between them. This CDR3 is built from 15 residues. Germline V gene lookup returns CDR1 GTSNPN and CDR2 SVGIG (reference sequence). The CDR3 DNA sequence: TGTGCCTGGAGTCCCACTCCCGTCTTGGGACAGCCCCAGCATTTT. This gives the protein CAWSPTPVLGQPQHF.